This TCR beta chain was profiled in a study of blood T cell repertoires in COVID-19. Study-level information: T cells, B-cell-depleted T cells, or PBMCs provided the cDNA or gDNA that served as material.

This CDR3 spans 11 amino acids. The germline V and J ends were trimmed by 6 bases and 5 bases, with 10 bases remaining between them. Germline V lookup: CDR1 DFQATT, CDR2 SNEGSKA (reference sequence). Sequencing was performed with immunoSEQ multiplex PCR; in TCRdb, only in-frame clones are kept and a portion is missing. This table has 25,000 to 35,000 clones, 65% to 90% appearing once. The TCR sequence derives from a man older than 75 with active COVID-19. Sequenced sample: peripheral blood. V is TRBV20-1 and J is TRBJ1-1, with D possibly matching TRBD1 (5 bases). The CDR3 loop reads CSALGGTEAFF. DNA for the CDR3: TGCAGTGCCCTGGGGGGGACTGAAGCTTTCTTT.